This is a list of T cell receptor beta chains from one sample in a study of blood T cells in healthy people across ages. Each CDR3 protein is one row after TCRdb ran MiXCR on the 5' RACE reads. The data hold fewer than 1,200,000 distinct CDR3 sequences, with under 30% observed a single time. These data were also reused for a study on T cells of mothers and their children.

Sequenced input: blood. Receptor source: a girl aged 2 to 9 in good health. Each CDR3 is given with its conserved first and last residue. The D gene is left open where the match is weak. A clone size is listed for some rows: how often the clone was seen (once, few, many), or a class if it is expanded.

J gene: TRBJ2-1; clone size: few; V gene: TRBV3-1; D gene: TRBD2; CDR3 DNA: TGTGCCAGTAGAACCCTAGCGGGAGGAAGCTACAATGAGCAGTTCTTC; CDR3 protein: CASRTLAGGSYNEQFF
J gene: TRBJ2-5; clone size: .; V gene: TRBV20-1; D gene: .; CDR3 DNA: TGCAGTGCTAGAGATTCAGGGGGGGGCCGGATGGATGAGACCCAGTACTTC; CDR3 protein: CSARDSGGGRMDETQYF
J gene: TRBJ2-1; clone size: .; V gene: TRBV11-2; D gene: TRBD2; CDR3 DNA: TGTGCCAGCAGAGATAGCGGGAGTAGGAATGAGCAGTTCTTC; CDR3 protein: CASRDSGSRNEQFF
J gene: TRBJ1-3; clone size: few; V gene: TRBV5-1; D gene: .; CDR3 DNA: TGCGCCAGCAGCGAAACTGGAAACACCATATATTTT; CDR3 protein: CASSETGNTIYF
J gene: TRBJ1-2; clone size: .; V gene: TRBV7-2; D gene: .; CDR3 DNA: TGTGCCAGCAGCTTAGTGAGGGGGAGCGGCTACACCTTC; CDR3 protein: CASSLVRGSGYTF
J gene: TRBJ2-7; clone size: few; V gene: TRBV3-1; D gene: .; CDR3 DNA: TGTGCCAGCAGCCAAGATGGGCCCTGCGAGCAGTACTTC; CDR3 protein: CASSQDGPCEQYF
J gene: TRBJ2-5; clone size: .; V gene: TRBV24-1; D gene: TRBD1; CDR3 DNA: TGTGCCACCAGTGACCCGACAGGGTTGGGGGAGACCCAGTACTTC; CDR3 protein: CATSDPTGLGETQYF
J gene: TRBJ2-7; clone size: few; V gene: TRBV6-2/TRBV6-3; D gene: .; CDR3 DNA: TGTGCCAGCAGTTCCCCCCTCGAGCGGGCGGGCTCCTACGAGCAGTACTTC; CDR3 protein: CASSSPLERAGSYEQYF
J gene: TRBJ2-7; clone size: .; V gene: TRBV4-3; D gene: TRBD2; CDR3 DNA: TGCGCCAGCAGCCCTCAGCGGGGGGCCCCCCACGAGCAGTACTTC; CDR3 protein: CASSPQRGAPHEQYF
J gene: TRBJ1-1; clone size: .; V gene: TRBV3-1; D gene: TRBD1; CDR3 DNA: TGTGCCAGCAGCCAACATACAGGGGGCCGGAGGAACACTGAAGCTTTCTTT; CDR3 protein: CASSQHTGGRRNTEAFF
J gene: TRBJ2-5; clone size: few; V gene: TRBV4-1; D gene: .; CDR3 DNA: TGCGCCAGCAGCCATCTAGAAACACCAAACCTCCAAGAGACCCAGTACTTC; CDR3 protein: CASSHLETPNLQETQYF
J gene: TRBJ2-5; clone size: .; V gene: TRBV29-1; D gene: TRBD2; CDR3 DNA: TGCAGCGTTGTTGGGCTAGCGGGAGTGGCGGGAGAGACCCAGTACTTC; CDR3 protein: CSVVGLAGVAGETQYF
J gene: TRBJ1-3; clone size: .; V gene: TRBV6-6; D gene: TRBD1; CDR3 DNA: TGTGCCAGCAACCTAAGGGAACAGGGGCATTCCTCTGGAAACACCATATATTTT; CDR3 protein: CASNLREQGHSSGNTIYF
J gene: TRBJ1-2; clone size: .; V gene: TRBV12-3/TRBV12-4; D gene: .; CDR3 DNA: TGTGCCAGCAGTGCTGCCGGAGGCAGTCCCTATGGCTACACCTTC; CDR3 protein: CASSAAGGSPYGYTF
J gene: TRBJ1-2; clone size: .; V gene: TRBV3-1; D gene: .; CDR3 DNA: TGTGCCAGCAGCCAAGATATGCGGACTGCGTATGGCTACACCTTC; CDR3 protein: CASSQDMRTAYGYTF
J gene: TRBJ2-1; clone size: .; V gene: TRBV7-9; D gene: .; CDR3 DNA: TGTGCCAGCAGCTTACCCTATTATGAGCAGTTCTTC; CDR3 protein: CASSLPYYEQFF
J gene: TRBJ1-2; clone size: .; V gene: TRBV20-1; D gene: .; CDR3 DNA: TGCAGTATTGGGAACCCGGGGAACTATGGCTACACCTTC; CDR3 protein: CSIGNPGNYGYTF
J gene: TRBJ2-5; clone size: few; V gene: TRBV27; D gene: TRBD1; CDR3 DNA: TGTGCCAGCAGTTTATCCGGGACAGGGAATGGGGAGACCCAGTACTTC; CDR3 protein: CASSLSGTGNGETQYF
J gene: TRBJ2-1; clone size: many; V gene: TRBV4-2; D gene: .; CDR3 DNA: TGTGCCAGCAGCCAAGCACCTTATGAGCAGTTCTTC; CDR3 protein: CASSQAPYEQFF
J gene: TRBJ1-1; clone size: once; V gene: TRBV4-3; D gene: .; CDR3 DNA: TGCGCCAGCAGCCAAGTTTCAGGGGTTAGTGAAGCTTTCTTT; CDR3 protein: CASSQVSGVSEAFF
J gene: TRBJ2-5; clone size: few; V gene: TRBV28; D gene: .; CDR3 DNA: TGTGCCAGCAGTTTCCGTCTGAGAGAGACCCAGTACTTC; CDR3 protein: CASSFRLRETQYF
J gene: TRBJ1-1; clone size: .; V gene: TRBV6-6; D gene: .; CDR3 DNA: TGTGCCAGCAGTCCGACAGCTCAATTTGAAGCTTTCTTT; CDR3 protein: CASSPTAQFEAFF
J gene: TRBJ2-7; clone size: few; V gene: TRBV28; D gene: .; CDR3 DNA: TGTGCCAGCACCACCGGGATCCAAACCTACGAGCAGTACTTC; CDR3 protein: CASTTGIQTYEQYF
J gene: TRBJ1-2; clone size: .; V gene: TRBV12-3/TRBV12-4; D gene: .; CDR3 DNA: TGTGCCAGTATGAGAAAGGGAACGGGGTCTTATGGCTACACCTTC; CDR3 protein: CASMRKGTGSYGYTF